This TCR beta chain was found in a study of OX40 agonist ivuxolimab in advanced cancers. In terms of the full investigation: Ivuxolimab was an agonistic, fully human IgG2 monoclonal antibody directed against OX40 (CD134), a costimulatory receptor. Intravenous ivuxolimab was administered to patients every 2 weeks at six dose levels: 0.01, 0.1, 0.3, 1.5, 3 and 10 mg/kg. Of the 50 or so patients in dose escalation, about 20 had hepatocellular carcinoma, approximately 15 had melanoma, 9 had renal cell carcinoma and 9 had head and neck cancer. A male proportion of 82.7% and a mean age of 60 years, ranging from about 23 to 90, were recorded for the dose-escalation cohort. Prior anti-PD-1, anti-PD-L1 or anti-CTLA-4 therapy was permitted, and less than 45% of dose-escalation patients had received checkpoint inhibitors. Three dose-escalation patients achieved partial responses, one with hepatocellular carcinoma and two with cutaneous melanoma. The purpose of peripheral TCRbeta sequencing was to test whether ivuxolimab changed TCR sequence diversity and led to clonal T-cell expansion. The paper describes the monotherapy dose-escalation part (N of about 50 patients) of the phase I trial of ivuxolimab. Beyond this particular receptor, the publication reports: After ivuxolimab, more expanded clones were found on average in CD8+ T cells than in CD4+ T cells. The antigen specificity of the clonally expanded peripheral T cells was not determined. At doses of 0.1 to 3.0 mg/kg, clonal expansion of both CD4+ and CD8+ blood T cells was observed from baseline to week 6. Low levels of normalized T-cell clonal expansion were also seen in some nonresponding patients. In partial responders in the 0.1-3.0 mg/kg groups, normalized peripheral clonal expansion was found to be among the lowest, especially among CD8+ T cells.

Notes on this clone: Its antigen is still unknown. No base qualities exist here, and no much larger clone lies one base off it.

Genomic DNA was isolated from the sorted cells so that the TCRbeta CDR3 region could be sequenced. TCRbeta CDR3 regions were sequenced using the immunoSEQ Assay. TCRdb carries this immuneACCESS record with in-frame sequences only. Its versions omit some clonotypes, under half of them owing to an unresolved V gene in the studies checked, with the rest unexplained. This sample holds approximately 53,000 clones; roughly 93% were observed only once. About 24% of the sample belongs to the ten largest clones. Reading from cysteine to phenylalanine, the CDR3 counts 15 amino acids. Just CDR3 DNA is preserved here, 45 bases in frame from base 1. The V end gives up 4 bases and the J end 5 bases, leaving 7 bases in the junction not matched to a gene. The germline V gene supplies CDR1 SGDLS and CDR2 YYNGEE. The trial excluded patients who had a history of autoimmune disease or who were on systemic immunosuppression. In every dose cohort, peripheral blood was drawn for TCR sequencing at baseline, cycle 4 day 1, and cycle 7 day 1. The samples were drawn from a first-in-human, open-label, multicenter phase I dose-escalation trial of ivuxolimab. Adults with locally advanced or metastatic melanoma, renal cell, hepatocellular, or head and neck squamous cell carcinoma were enrolled in the trial. Before TCR sequencing, CD4+ T cells and CD8+ T cells were sorted from peripheral blood as separate populations.

This receptor chain uses TRBV9 and TRBJ2-3; 10 bases in the middle match TRBD1. The origin of this receptor is an adult with an advanced solid tumor such as melanoma, head and neck, liver or kidney cancer. The sequencing here drew on CD4+ or CD8+ T cells sorted from blood, taken in a trial of the OX40 agonist ivuxolimab. The CDR3 protein sequence reads: CASSPTGGAGDTQYF. In nucleotides, the sequence is TGTGCCAGCAGCCCGACAGGGGGCGCCGGAGATACGCAGTATTTT.